This T cell receptor beta chain was sequenced for a study of OX40 agonist ivuxolimab in advanced cancers. Study-wide context: Anti-PD-1, anti-PD-L1 or anti-CTLA-4 therapy given earlier was allowed, and 40% had some. Partial responses were seen in three patients, one with hepatocellular carcinoma and two with cutaneous melanoma. Study outcomes and limitations: Both blood CD4+ and CD8+ T cells showed clonal growth by week 6 at 0.1 to 3.0 mg/kg.

This clone was observed once. What it recognizes is unknown. Assay: immunoSEQ multiplex PCR; the TCRdb copy retains only in-frame clones and omits some. Among around 37,000 clones listed, 88% were seen once. The germline CDR1 and CDR2 sequences are MNHEY and SVGAGI. Trimming cost V 6 bases and J 1 base; bases outside gene matches: 7. The CDR3 runs 15 residues. Prior autoimmune disease or systemic immunosuppression barred patients. The material sequenced was CD4+ or CD8+ T cells sorted from blood, taken in a trial of the OX40 agonist ivuxolimab. The TCR originated in an adult with an advanced solid tumor such as melanoma, head and neck, liver or kidney cancer. The chain is built from TRBV6-5 and TRBJ1-1, with TRBD1 matching 8 bases. CDR3 region: CASRLPTGGNTEAFF. In nucleotides, the CDR3 is TGTGCCAGCAGATTACCTACAGGGGGGAACACTGAAGCTTTCTTT.